This T cell receptor beta chain was sequenced in a study of Graves' ophthalmopathy and Graves' hyperthyroidism. Worth noting for this clonotype: The target antigen is unknown.

RNA served as the template for amplifying TCR beta CDR3 regions. HTBI primers were employed in first-round RT-PCR, then a second-round multiplex PCR followed. TCRdb recomputed calls from the multiplex PCR reads with MiXCR, one row per CDR3 protein. The table lists about 620,000 distinct CDR3 sequences, 20% to 25% of them singletons. The study excluded patients with other autoimmune diseases, uncontrolled infections, pregnancy or lactation. Broader study findings: The model forecast ophthalmopathy progression, reaching 70.59% sensitivity and 72% to 75% specificity.

V lost 2 bases, J lost 3 bases, and 19 bases lay in between. The CDR3 spans 17 residues. The J gene is TRBJ1-2, the V gene TRBV12-3 or TRBV12-4, with a possible D match to TRBD1 (5 bases). The source material was peripheral blood. The origin of this receptor is a young woman with stable Graves' hyperthyroidism. Some clones in this sample may be carry-over from other donors' samples. For the CDR3, the DNA is TGTGCCAGCAGTTTAAAACCAGGGAAGGTGAATTACTATGGCTACACCTTC. It specifies CASSLKPGKVNYYGYTF.